This T cell receptor (beta chain) was recorded in a study of spatial heterogeneity in lung cancer. Study context: The donors, around 71 patients with untreated early-stage non-small cell lung cancer, provided the samples. Sequenced follow-up PBMC samples came a median of about 2 years after resection, where available. Sequences of the beta chain were consistently detected in greater numbers than alpha-chain sequences.

TCRdb re-called the 5' RACE reads through MiXCR, storing one row per CDR3 protein. The table lists some 120,000 distinct CDR3 sequences, 12% of them singletons. Trimming took 4 bases from V and 13 from J; bases not matched to a gene: 6. This CDR3 comprises 12 residues. Germline V lookup: CDR1 SGHNT, CDR2 YYREEE (reference sequence). This clonotype has just a few counts. Time point indicated: blood at routine non-recurrence follow-up after resection. Sequencing was performed on whole RNA extracted from tumor and nontumor lung tissue, or from frozen PBMC, and the material was left unsorted. The sequences come from PBMCs, collected at follow-up. This receptor was taken from a male donor with early-stage non-small cell lung cancer. This chain joins TRBV5-4 and TRBJ2-3; TRBD2 agrees at 10 bases. CDR3 coding DNA: TGTGCCAGCAGCGGGCCGGGACTAGCGAAGTATTTT. It yields the protein CASSGPGLAKYF.